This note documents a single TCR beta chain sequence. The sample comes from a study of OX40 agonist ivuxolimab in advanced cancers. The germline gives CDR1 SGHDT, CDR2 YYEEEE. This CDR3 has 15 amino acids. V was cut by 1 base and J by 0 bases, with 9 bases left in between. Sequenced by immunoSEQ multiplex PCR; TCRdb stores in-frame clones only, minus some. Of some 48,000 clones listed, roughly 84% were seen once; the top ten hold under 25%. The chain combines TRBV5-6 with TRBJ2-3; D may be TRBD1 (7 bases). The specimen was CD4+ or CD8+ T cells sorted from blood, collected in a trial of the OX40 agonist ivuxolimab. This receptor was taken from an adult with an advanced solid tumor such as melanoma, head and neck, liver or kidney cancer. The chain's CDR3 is CASSLQGGSTDTQYF. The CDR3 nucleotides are TGTGCCAGCAGCTTGCAGGGGGGCAGCACAGATACGCAGTATTTT.